Listed here are 29 T cell receptor beta chains from one sample, sequenced in a study of cytomegalovirus exposure and HLA in healthy donors. In the PCR, 60 Vbeta and 13 Jbeta primers were used. Sequenced by immunoSEQ multiplex PCR; TCRdb stores in-frame clones only, minus some. The sample lists about 140,000 clones, approximately 80% occurring once. Sequenced: PBMCs. The receptors stem from a man aged 45-60 years in good health and CMV-seronegative.

The chain joins TRBV28 to TRBJ1-4; TRBD1 matches at 9 bases. V lost 5 bases to trimming and J lost 10 bases; unmatched junction nucleotides: 8. CDR3 length: 14 amino acids. Germline V lookup: CDR1 MDHEN, CDR2 SYDVKM. CDR3 bases: TGTGCCAGCAGTCCCACAGGGGGCGAAGGAAAACTGTTTTTT. It encodes CASSPTGGEGKLFF.

This chain links TRBV5-1 with TRBJ2-3, with TRBD2 matching over 8 bases. The CDR3 consists of 15 residues. Trimming cost V 2 bases and J 2 bases; bases outside gene matches: 4. Germline V gene sequence: CDR1 SGHRS, CDR2 YFSETQ. CDR3 in DNA: TGCGCCAGCAGCTTACCGGGACTAGACACAGATACGCAGTATTTT. Translating gives CASSLPGLDTDTQYF.

This clone was found once. V is TRBV19 and J is TRBJ1-1, with 7 bases identical to TRBD1. Trimming cost V 6 bases and J 4 bases; bases outside gene matches: 8. This CDR3 has 14 amino acids. The germline gives CDR1 LNHDA, CDR2 SQIVND (reference sequence). CDR3 in amino acids: CASRTSTGPTEAFF. CDR3 coding DNA: TGTGCCAGTAGAACTTCGACAGGGCCCACTGAAGCTTTCTTT.

The chain couples TRBV5-1 to TRBJ1-3, with no clear D. Germline CDR1 SGHRS, CDR2 YFSETQ. The CDR3 length is 14 residues. V shed 5 bases and J shed 2 bases, with 11 bases lying between them. The CDR3 coding sequence is TGCGCCAGCAGTCTTGGAGTGCCTGGAAACACCATATATTTT. It codes for CASSLGVPGNTIYF.

The V and J genes are TRBV28 and TRBJ2-7; TRBD2 aligns across 7 bases. This CDR3 is 14 amino acids long. Germline V gene sequence: CDR1 MDHEN, CDR2 SYDVKM. The V and J ends lost 3 bases and 5 bases, in that order; junction bases with no gene match: 7. The CDR3 DNA reads TGTGCCAGCAGTTTGGGAGGGCTCCCCAACGAGCAGTACTTC. Amino acids: CASSLGGLPNEQYF.

The chain joins TRBV11-2 to TRBJ2-7; D gene ambiguous. Per germline, CDR1 SGHAT and CDR2 FQNNGV. Trimming stripped 3 bases from V and 2 bases from J, with 11 bases between. The CDR3 totals 14 residues. CDR3: CASSFRVTPYEQYF. CDR3 in DNA: TGTGCCAGCAGCTTTCGAGTTACGCCCTACGAGCAGTACTTC.

V usage is TRBV6-5 and J usage is TRBJ2-7; 14 bases are a match to TRBD2. From germline, CDR1 is MNHEY and CDR2 SVGAGI. This CDR3 comprises 16 residues. After removal of 2 bases from V and 4 bases from J, the junction contained 4 bases not matched to a gene. This CDR3 reads CASSYPGTSGSYEQYF. CDR3 nucleotide sequence: TGTGCCAGCAGTTACCCTGGGACTAGCGGGAGTTACGAGCAGTACTTC.

Only a few counts were recorded for this clone. The J gene is TRBJ1-1, the V gene TRBV10-1, with D possibly being TRBD1 (5 bases). The CDR3 contains 13 residues. V was pared by 8 bases and J by 5 bases, with 15 bases between. Germline V gene data show CDR1 as WNHNN and CDR2 as SYGVQD (reference sequence). The CDR3 DNA is TGCGCCAGCTCGGGACGGAGGGGAACTGAAGCTTTCTTT. Protein product: CASSGRRGTEAFF.

This clone was observed a single time. The V call is TRBV20-1, the J call TRBJ1-2; no firm D call. Germline V gives CDR1 DFQATT, CDR2 SNEGSKA (reference sequence). Between the trimmed V and J ends, which lost 4 bases and 6 bases, there was a span of 9 bases. The CDR3 has 11 residues. The DNA for the CDR3 is TGCAGTGCTATACCACAAGATGGCTACACCTTC. It yields the protein CSAIPQDGYTF.

J is TRBJ1-1 and V is TRBV5-1; 7 bases agree with TRBD1. The CDR3 covers 15 residues. J lost 5 bases, V lost 3 bases, and 10 bases had no gene match. The V gene's germline CDR1 is SGHRS and CDR2 YFSETQ. In DNA, the CDR3 is TGCGCCAGCAGCTCAAGGACAGGCCGGGGGACTGAAGCTTTCTTT. This translates into CASSSRTGRGTEAFF. The full variable domain, in which reference TRBV5-1 and TRBJ1-1 provide the parts outside the CDR3, is KAGVTQTPRYLIKTRGQQVTLSCSPISGHRSVSWYQQTPGQGLQFLFEYFSETQRNKGNFPGRFSGRQFSNSRSEMNVSTLELGDSALYLCASSSRTGRGTEAFFGQGTRLTVV.

This clone was picked up a small number of times. This chain connects TRBV6-1 to TRBJ1-5; D is possibly TRBD1 (6 bases). Germline CDR1 is MNHNS and CDR2 is SASEGT. This CDR3 spans 15 amino acids. Trimming stripped 2 bases from V and 7 bases from J, with 15 bases between. CDR3 in DNA: TGTGCCAGCAGTGAAAAGGGGGTTTTTAACCAGCCCCAGCATTTT. The encoded protein is CASSEKGVFNQPQHF.

This clone was seen just once. The V call is TRBV30, the J call TRBJ1-3; D is unresolved. Germline CDR1 and CDR2: GTSNPN and SVGIG (reference sequence). This CDR3 spans 13 amino acids. Trimming stripped 3 bases from V and 1 base from J, with 7 bases between. CDR3 amino acids: CAWRPGSGNTIYF. CDR3 DNA sequence: TGTGCCTGGAGACCAGGATCTGGAAACACCATATATTTT.

The V and J genes are TRBV19 and TRBJ2-7, with 8 nucleotides matching TRBD2. V trimming: 1 base; J trimming: 2 bases; junction bases outside the gene matches: 1. CDR3 length: 14 amino acids. CDR1 is LNHDA and CDR2 is SQIVND in the germline V gene (reference sequence). This chain's CDR3 is CASSIAGGPYEQYF. The CDR3 bases are TGTGCCAGTAGTATAGCGGGAGGGCCCTACGAGCAGTACTTC.

The chain carries TRBV5-6 and TRBJ2-7; TRBD2 matches 8 bases. This CDR3 spans 15 amino acids. V shed 4 bases and J 3 bases; nucleotides not matched to a gene: 9. Germline V gene sequence: CDR1 SGHDT, CDR2 YYEEEE. CDR3 amino acids: CASSRTGTRIYEQYF. CDR3 coding DNA: TGTGCCAGCAGCCGCACCGGGACTAGGATCTACGAGCAGTACTTC. The complete variable domain, with remaining parts taken from reference TRBV5-6 and TRBJ2-7, reads DAGVTQSPTHLIKTRGQQVTLRCSPKSGHDTVSWYQQALGQGPQFIFQYYEEEERQRGNFPDRFSGHQFPNYSSELNVNALLLGDSALYLCASSRTGTRIYEQYFGPGTRLTVT.

This CDR3 is CASRGLAGDYEQYF. The DNA for the CDR3 is TGTGCCAGCAGGGGACTAGCGGGAGACTACGAGCAGTACTTC. V usage is TRBV7-6 and J usage is TRBJ2-7, with 14 bases identical to TRBD2. This CDR3 comprises 14 residues. Germline CDR1 reads SGHVS; CDR2 reads FNYEAQ. The V and J ends lost 6 bases and 3 bases, in that order; junction bases with no gene match: 1.

This chain links TRBV2 with TRBJ2-5; 7 positions match TRBD1. This CDR3 has 14 amino acids. Germline CDR1 SNHLY, CDR2 FYNNEI. V shed 4 bases and J 5 bases; nucleotides not matched to a gene: 7. The CDR3 DNA sequence: TGTGCCAGCAGTGGTAATACAGGGGATGAGACCCAGTACTTC. This gives the protein CASSGNTGDETQYF.

This chain connects TRBV18 to TRBJ1-1; no clear D gene. This CDR3 is 16 amino acids long. The germline V and J ends were trimmed by 6 bases and 0 bases, with 17 bases remaining between them. Germline values: CDR1 KGHSH, CDR2 LQKENI. The CDR3 DNA reads TGTGCCAGCTCGCAAAGTTCCCCGAGCATGAACACTGAAGCTTTCTTT. It specifies CASSQSSPSMNTEAFF.

The chain has TRBV27 and TRBJ1-2; 9 nucleotides line up with TRBD1. The CDR3 runs to 13 residues. Germline V lookup: CDR1 MNHEY, CDR2 SMNVEV (reference sequence). Losses at the gene ends were 5 bases for V and 8 bases for J; bases not matched to a gene: 6. The CDR3 spells CASSPGTGKGYTF. The CDR3 DNA follows: TGTGCCAGCAGTCCCGGGACAGGGAAGGGCTACACCTTC.

V and J are TRBV27 and TRBJ2-5; D unclear. Trimming stripped 5 bases from V and 5 bases from J, with 12 bases between. Per germline, CDR1 MNHEY and CDR2 SMNVEV (reference sequence). The length of the CDR3 is 13 residues. CDR3 in amino acids: CASSPRHRETQYF. CDR3 in DNA: TGTGCCAGCAGTCCGCGCCACCGGGAGACCCAGTACTTC.

V usage is TRBV11-2 and J usage is TRBJ2-7; D ambiguous. This CDR3 contains 12 residues. V lost 1 base to trimming and J lost 2 bases, with 3 bases between them. Germline V gene lookup returns CDR1 SGHAT and CDR2 FQNNGV. The DNA of the CDR3 is TGTGCCAGCAGCTTAGTAACCTACGAGCAGTACTTC. Protein sequence: CASSLVTYEQYF. The full variable domain, in which reference TRBV11-2 and TRBJ2-7 provide the parts outside the CDR3, is EAGVAQSPRYKIIEKRQSVAFWCNPISGHATLYWYQQILGQGPKLLIQFQNNGVVDDSQLPKDRFSAERLKGVDSTLKIQPAKLEDSAVYLCASSLVTYEQYFGPGTRLTVT.

The V call is TRBV6-5, the J call TRBJ1-2; 7 bases are shared with TRBD1. The CDR3 is 13 amino acids. J was trimmed by 1 base and V by 8 bases; bases with no gene match: 4. Germline loops: CDR1 MNHEY, CDR2 SVGAGI. The CDR3: CASSTGHNYGYTF. CDR3 nucleotide sequence: TGTGCCAGCTCGACAGGGCATAACTATGGCTACACCTTC.

The chain combines TRBV2 with TRBJ1-4; 9 positions agree with TRBD1. CDR3 size: 14 residues. The germline CDR1 and CDR2 sequences are SNHLY and FYNNEI. With V trimmed by 5 bases and J by 9 bases, 7 bases remained unmatched. As DNA, the CDR3 is TGTGCCAGCAGTTCCCGGACAGGGGAAAAAAAACTGTTTTTT. Translating it yields CASSSRTGEKKLFF.

The rearrangement joins TRBV19 to TRBJ2-1; TRBD2 matches 11 bases. The CDR3 is 17 amino acids. Germline CDR1 is LNHDA and CDR2 is SQIVND (reference sequence). V trimming: 4 bases; J trimming: 2 bases; junction bases outside the gene matches: 7. CDR3 nucleotides: TGTGCCAGTAGTAAGGCTCTAGCGGGGGGTCCCTACAATGAGCAGTTCTTC. This translates into CASSKALAGGPYNEQFF. The full variable domain, rest sourced from reference TRBV19 and TRBJ2-1, is DGGITQSPKYLFRKEGQNVTLSCEQNLNHDAMYWYRQDPGQGLRLIYYSQIVNDFQKGDIAEGYSVSREKKESFPLTVTSAQKNPTAFYLCASSKALAGGPYNEQFFGPGTRLTVL.

The chain is built from TRBV18 and TRBJ1-5; TRBD1 agrees at 7 bases. This CDR3 has 14 residues. Germline loops: CDR1 KGHSH, CDR2 LQKENI. Trimming took 6 bases from V and 0 from J; bases not matched to a gene: 2. CDR3 in amino acids: CASSTGYSNQPQHF. The CDR3 nucleotides are TGTGCCAGCTCGACAGGGTATAGCAATCAGCCCCAGCATTTT.

The V gene is TRBV7-3, the J gene TRBJ2-7; the D gene is possibly TRBD1 (6 bases). Germline CDR1 SGHTA, CDR2 FQGTGA. This CDR3 is 13 amino acids long. Trimming shortened V by 5 bases and J by 5 bases, and 13 bases separated the two germline ends. For the CDR3, the DNA is TGTGCCAGCAGCCCGTATAAGGGGGACGAGCAGTACTTC. Protein product: CASSPYKGDEQYF.

The chain has TRBV5-1 and TRBJ1-2, with 8 bases matching TRBD1. The CDR3 runs to 17 residues. The germline CDR1 and CDR2 sequences are SGHRS and YFSETQ. V trimming: 4 bases; J trimming: 0 bases; junction bases outside the gene matches: 11. Here the CDR3 reads CASSPWTGTASNYGYTF. The CDR3 DNA sequence: TGCGCCAGCAGCCCATGGACAGGGACGGCTTCTAACTATGGCTACACCTTC.

CDR3 region: CASSLDVGGWNTEAFF. The CDR3 DNA sequence: TGTGCCAGCAGCTTAGATGTTGGGGGCTGGAACACTGAAGCTTTCTTT. The J gene is TRBJ1-1, the V gene TRBV7-9; weak D call: TRBD1 (6 bases). The CDR3 is 16 residues long. Germline values: CDR1 SEHNR, CDR2 FQNEAQ (reference sequence). Trimming removed 1 base from V and 1 base from J, with 13 bases in between.

The chain uses TRBV6-5 and TRBJ1-2; 9 bases agree with TRBD1. This CDR3 region has 15 residues. Trimming removed 6 bases from V and 4 bases from J; junction bases left unmatched: 9. The germline V gene encodes CDR1 MNHEY and CDR2 SVGAGI. CDR3 sequence (DNA): TGTGCCAGCAGCAGAACACAGGGGGCGGGCTATGGCTACACCTTC. Protein: CASSRTQGAGYGYTF.

A word on this clone: Other nucleotide sequences from this sample produce the same CDR3. The chain carries TRBV27 and TRBJ1-2; no firm D call. CDR3 length: 12 amino acids. The V and J ends lost 3 bases and 4 bases respectively, with 6 bases between them. Per the germline V gene, CDR1 is MNHEY and CDR2 is SMNVEV (reference sequence). The CDR3 region is CASSFNGYGYTF. In DNA, the CDR3 is TGTGCCAGCAGTTTTAACGGCTATGGCTACACCTTC.